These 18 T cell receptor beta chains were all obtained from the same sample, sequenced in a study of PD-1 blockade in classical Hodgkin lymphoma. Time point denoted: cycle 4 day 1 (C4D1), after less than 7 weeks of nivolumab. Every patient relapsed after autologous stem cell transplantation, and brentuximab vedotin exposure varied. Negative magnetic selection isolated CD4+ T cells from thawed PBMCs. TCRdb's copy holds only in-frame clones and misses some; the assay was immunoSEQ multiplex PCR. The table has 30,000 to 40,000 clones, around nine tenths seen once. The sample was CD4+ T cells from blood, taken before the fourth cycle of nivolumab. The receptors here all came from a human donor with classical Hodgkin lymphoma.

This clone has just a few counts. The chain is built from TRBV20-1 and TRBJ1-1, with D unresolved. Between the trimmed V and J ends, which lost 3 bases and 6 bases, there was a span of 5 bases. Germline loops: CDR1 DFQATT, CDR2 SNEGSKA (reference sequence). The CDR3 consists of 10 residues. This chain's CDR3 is CSASIAEAFF. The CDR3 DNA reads TGCAGTGCTAGCATTGCTGAAGCTTTCTTT.

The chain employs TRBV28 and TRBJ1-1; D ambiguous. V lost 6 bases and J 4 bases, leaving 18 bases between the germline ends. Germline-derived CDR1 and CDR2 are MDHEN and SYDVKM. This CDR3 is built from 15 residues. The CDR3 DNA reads TGTGCCAGCAGCCCAAGTCGATTGGAGAGCACTGAAGCTTTCTTT. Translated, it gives CASSPSRLESTEAFF.

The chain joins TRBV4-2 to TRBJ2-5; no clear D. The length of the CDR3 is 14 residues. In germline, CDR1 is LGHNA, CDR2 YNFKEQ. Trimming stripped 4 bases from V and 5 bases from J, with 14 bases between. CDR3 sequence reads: CASSPKRKGETQYF. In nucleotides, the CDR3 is TGTGCCAGCAGCCCTAAGAGAAAAGGGGAGACCCAGTACTTC.

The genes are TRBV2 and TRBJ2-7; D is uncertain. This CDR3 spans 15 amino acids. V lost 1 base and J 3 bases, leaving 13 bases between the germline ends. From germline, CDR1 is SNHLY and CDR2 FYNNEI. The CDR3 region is CASSEGGVARYEQYF. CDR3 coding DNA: TGTGCCAGCAGTGAAGGGGGTGTGGCCCGCTACGAGCAGTACTTC.

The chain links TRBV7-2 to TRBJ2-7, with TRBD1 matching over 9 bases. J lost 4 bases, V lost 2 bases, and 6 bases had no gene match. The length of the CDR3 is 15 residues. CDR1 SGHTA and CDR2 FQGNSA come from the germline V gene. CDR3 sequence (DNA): TGTGCCAGCAGCTTATCGGGACAGGGATATTACGAGCAGTACTTC. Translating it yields CASSLSGQGYYEQYF.

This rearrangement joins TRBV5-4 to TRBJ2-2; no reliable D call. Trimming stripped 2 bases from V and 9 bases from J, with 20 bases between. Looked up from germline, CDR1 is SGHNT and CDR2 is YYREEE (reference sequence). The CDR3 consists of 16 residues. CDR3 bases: TGTGCCAGCAGCTTCGTAGACCCCCTCTACAGTTGGGAGCTGTTTTTT. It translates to CASSFVDPLYSWELFF.

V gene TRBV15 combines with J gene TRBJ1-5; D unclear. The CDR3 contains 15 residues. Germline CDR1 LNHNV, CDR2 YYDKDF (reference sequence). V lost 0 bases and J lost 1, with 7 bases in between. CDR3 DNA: TGTGCCACCAGCAGAGATATAGGCAGCAATCAGCCCCAGCATTTT. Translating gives CATSRDIGSNQPQHF.

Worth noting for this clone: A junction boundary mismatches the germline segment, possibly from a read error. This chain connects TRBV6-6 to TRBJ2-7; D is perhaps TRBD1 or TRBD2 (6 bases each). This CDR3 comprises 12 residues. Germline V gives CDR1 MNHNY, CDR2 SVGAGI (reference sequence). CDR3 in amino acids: CASSYGPSGADF. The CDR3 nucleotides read TGTGCCAGCAGTTACGGACCTTCGGGGGCGGACTTC.

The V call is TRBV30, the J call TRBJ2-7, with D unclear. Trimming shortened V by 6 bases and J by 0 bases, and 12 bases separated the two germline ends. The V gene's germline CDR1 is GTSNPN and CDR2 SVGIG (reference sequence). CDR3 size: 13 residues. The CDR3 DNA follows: TGTGCCTGCACGCCCCGGAACTCCTACGAGCAGTACTTC. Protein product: CACTPRNSYEQYF.

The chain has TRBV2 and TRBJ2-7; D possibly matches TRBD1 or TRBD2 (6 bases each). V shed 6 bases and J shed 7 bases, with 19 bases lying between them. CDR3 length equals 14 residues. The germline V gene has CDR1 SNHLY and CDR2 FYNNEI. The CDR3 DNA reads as TGTGCCAGCAGCGTCCTCGTGGGGGGCAGAGAGCAGTACTTC. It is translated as CASSVLVGGREQYF.

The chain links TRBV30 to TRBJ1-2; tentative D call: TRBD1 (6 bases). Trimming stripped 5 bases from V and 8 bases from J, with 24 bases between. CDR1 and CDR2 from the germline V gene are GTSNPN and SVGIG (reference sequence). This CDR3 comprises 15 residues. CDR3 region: CAWGSPTGQRGGYTF. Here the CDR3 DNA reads TGTGCCTGGGGTTCGCCCACCGGACAGAGAGGGGGCTACACCTTC.

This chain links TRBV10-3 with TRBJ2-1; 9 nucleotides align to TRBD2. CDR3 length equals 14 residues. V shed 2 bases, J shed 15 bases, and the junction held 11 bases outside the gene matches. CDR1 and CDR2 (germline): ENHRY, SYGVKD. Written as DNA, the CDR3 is TGTGCCATCAGTGAGGCAGGACTAGCGAAAGGGAGGTTCTTC. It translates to CAISEAGLAKGRFF.

The CDR3 DNA follows: TGTGCCAGTAGTAATCTAAGGACTAGGGTCTACGAGCAGTACTTC. Its translation is CASSNLRTRVYEQYF. The chain combines TRBV19 with TRBJ2-7; TRBD2 matches at 7 bases. Germline CDR1 is LNHDA and CDR2 is SQIVND (reference sequence). The CDR3 length is 15 residues. V dropped 4 bases and J dropped 3; count of bases not matched to a gene: 9.

The CDR3 protein is CASSLTLWGGGTDTQYF. CDR3 nucleotides: TGTGCCAGCAGCCTCACCTTATGGGGGGGCGGCACAGATACGCAGTATTTT. The J gene is TRBJ2-3, the V gene TRBV4-2; D is perhaps TRBD2 (7 bases). CDR1 and CDR2 from the germline V gene are LGHNA and YNFKEQ. Deletions cut 4 bases from V and 1 base from J, with 18 bases between. The CDR3 sequence is 17 residues long.

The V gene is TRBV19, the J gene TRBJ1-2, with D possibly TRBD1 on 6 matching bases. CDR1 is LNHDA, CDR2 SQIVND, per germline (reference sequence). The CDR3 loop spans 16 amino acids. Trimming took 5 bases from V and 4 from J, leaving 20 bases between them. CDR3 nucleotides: TGTGCCAGTAGTTTCGAATTACAGGGTCTCGGCTATGGCTACACCTTC. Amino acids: CASSFELQGLGYGYTF.

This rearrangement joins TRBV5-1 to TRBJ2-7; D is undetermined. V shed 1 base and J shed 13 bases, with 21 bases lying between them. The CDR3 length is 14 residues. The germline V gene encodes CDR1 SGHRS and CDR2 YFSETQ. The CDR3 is CASSLRHETDLLYF. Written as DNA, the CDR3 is TGCGCCAGCAGCTTGCGACACGAAACGGATCTTTTATACTTC.

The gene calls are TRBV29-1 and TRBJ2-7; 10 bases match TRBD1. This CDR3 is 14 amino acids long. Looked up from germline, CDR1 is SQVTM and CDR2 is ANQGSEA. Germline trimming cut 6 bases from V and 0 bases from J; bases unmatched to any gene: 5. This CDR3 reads CSVARQGASYEQYF. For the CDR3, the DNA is TGCAGCGTAGCGCGACAGGGGGCCTCCTACGAGCAGTACTTC.

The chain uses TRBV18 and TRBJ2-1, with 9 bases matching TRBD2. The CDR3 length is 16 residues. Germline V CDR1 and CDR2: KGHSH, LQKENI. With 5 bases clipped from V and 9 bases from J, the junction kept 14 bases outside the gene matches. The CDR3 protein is CASSGAALAGRGEQFF. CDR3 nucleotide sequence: TGTGCCAGCTCAGGAGCGGCACTAGCGGGCAGGGGTGAGCAGTTCTTC. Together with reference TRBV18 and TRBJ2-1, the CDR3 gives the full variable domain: NAGVMQNPRHLVRRRGQEARLRCSPMKGHSHVYWYRQLPEEGLKFMVYLQKENIIDESGMPKERFSAEFPKEGPSILRIQQVVRGDSAAYFCASSGAALAGRGEQFFGPGTRLTVL.